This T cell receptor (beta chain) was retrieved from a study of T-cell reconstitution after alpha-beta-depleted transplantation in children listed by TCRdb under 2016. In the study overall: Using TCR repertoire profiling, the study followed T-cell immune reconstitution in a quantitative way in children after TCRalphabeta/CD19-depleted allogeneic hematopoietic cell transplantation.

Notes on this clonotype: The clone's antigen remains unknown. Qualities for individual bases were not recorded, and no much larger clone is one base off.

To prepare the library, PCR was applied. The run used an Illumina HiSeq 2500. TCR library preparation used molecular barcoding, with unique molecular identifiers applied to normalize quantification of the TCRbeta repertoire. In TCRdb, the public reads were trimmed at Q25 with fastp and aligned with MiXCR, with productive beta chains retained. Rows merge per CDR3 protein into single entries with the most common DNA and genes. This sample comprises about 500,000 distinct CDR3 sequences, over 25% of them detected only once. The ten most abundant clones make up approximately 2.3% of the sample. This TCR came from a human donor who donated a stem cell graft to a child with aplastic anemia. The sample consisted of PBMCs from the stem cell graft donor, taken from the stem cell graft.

The CDR3 region has the sequence CASSQTGSNGYTF. The DNA is TGTGCCAGCAGCCAGACAGGGTCGAATGGCTACACCTTC. The rearrangement combines TRBV7-9 with TRBJ1-2; 7 central bases correspond to TRBD1. The germline V gene (reference sequence) provides CDR1 SEHNR and CDR2 FQNEAQ. Trimming takes 5 bases off V and 6 bases off J; junction bases not matched to a gene: 6. Spanning cysteine to phenylalanine, the CDR3 consists of 13 amino acids. Only the CDR3 region is kept as DNA, spanning 39 bases read in frame from base 1.